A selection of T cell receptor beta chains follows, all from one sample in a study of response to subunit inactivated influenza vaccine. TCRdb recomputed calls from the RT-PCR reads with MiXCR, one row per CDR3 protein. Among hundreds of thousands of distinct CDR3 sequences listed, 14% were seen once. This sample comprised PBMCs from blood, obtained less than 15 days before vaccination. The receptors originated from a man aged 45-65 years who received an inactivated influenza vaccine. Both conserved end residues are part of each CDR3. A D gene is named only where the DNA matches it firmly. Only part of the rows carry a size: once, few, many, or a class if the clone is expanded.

cdr3_aa: CAWTDGGTPQETQYF
v_call: TRBV30
clone_size: NA
d_call: NA

cdr3_aa: CASSPRGSTDTQYF
v_call: TRBV9
clone_size: many
d_call: NA

cdr3_aa: CASSPDQVETQYF
v_call: TRBV7-2
clone_size: NA
d_call: NA

cdr3_aa: CASSSSGNMYSPLHF
v_call: TRBV7-6
clone_size: few
d_call: NA

cdr3_aa: CASSSISYQPQHF
v_call: TRBV6-2/TRBV6-3
clone_size: NA
d_call: NA

cdr3_aa: CASSFRPTGVGETQYF
v_call: TRBV7-9
clone_size: few
d_call: NA

cdr3_aa: CASRLSRDNNANTEAFF
v_call: TRBV12-2
clone_size: NA
d_call: NA

cdr3_aa: CSVGKWGRLSNEQFF
v_call: TRBV29-1
clone_size: NA
d_call: NA

cdr3_aa: CASSLGQRGVLFF
v_call: TRBV5-1
clone_size: many
d_call: TRBD2

cdr3_aa: CASSQEFLGVYEQYF
v_call: TRBV4-3
clone_size: few
d_call: NA

cdr3_aa: CASSSSEAAQETQYF
v_call: TRBV7-9
clone_size: few
d_call: NA

cdr3_aa: CASRELAAYEQYF
v_call: TRBV6-1
clone_size: NA
d_call: NA

cdr3_aa: CASIGQAYYNEQFF
v_call: TRBV18
clone_size: few
d_call: TRBD1

cdr3_aa: CASSLVSFNEQFF
v_call: TRBV9
clone_size: NA
d_call: NA

cdr3_aa: CSAHREERYEQYF
v_call: TRBV20-1
clone_size: NA
d_call: TRBD2

cdr3_aa: CASKEREQYF
v_call: TRBV28
clone_size: NA
d_call: NA

cdr3_aa: CATSTTQGQLLNQPQHF
v_call: TRBV15
clone_size: few
d_call: NA

cdr3_aa: CASSLGDRGSGELFF
v_call: TRBV12-3/TRBV12-4
clone_size: few
d_call: TRBD1

cdr3_aa: CASSLGGSPYGYTF
v_call: TRBV7-9
clone_size: few
d_call: NA

cdr3_aa: CASSPLRGRSYYEQYF
v_call: TRBV6-1
clone_size: NA
d_call: TRBD1

cdr3_aa: CASSPGDRPYEQYF
v_call: TRBV27
clone_size: NA
d_call: NA

cdr3_aa: CTSSLLATTETQYF
v_call: TRBV12-3/TRBV12-4
clone_size: NA
d_call: NA

cdr3_aa: CASSPDSGRIYTQYF
v_call: TRBV14
clone_size: NA
d_call: TRBD2

cdr3_aa: CASSPGQGANSPLHF
v_call: TRBV18
clone_size: few
d_call: TRBD1

cdr3_aa: CASSLVGAYTDTQYF
v_call: TRBV7-3
clone_size: NA
d_call: NA

cdr3_aa: CASSKGPTEQFF
v_call: TRBV5-1
clone_size: few
d_call: NA

cdr3_aa: CSARLPGTGNAYEQYF
v_call: TRBV20-1
clone_size: few
d_call: TRBD1

cdr3_aa: CASTPGQRTDTQYF
v_call: TRBV12-3/TRBV12-4
clone_size: few
d_call: TRBD1

cdr3_aa: CSAKQGLNQPQHF
v_call: TRBV29-1
clone_size: NA
d_call: NA

cdr3_aa: CASSPSGETFYEQYF
v_call: TRBV7-9
clone_size: few
d_call: NA

cdr3_aa: CASSVAAGYEQYF
v_call: TRBV9
clone_size: NA
d_call: NA

cdr3_aa: CASSPTGTYGYTF
v_call: TRBV12-3/TRBV12-4
clone_size: many
d_call: TRBD1

cdr3_aa: CASSFGLVNYEQYF
v_call: TRBV12-3/TRBV12-4
clone_size: NA
d_call: NA

cdr3_aa: CASRGRYTDTQYF
v_call: TRBV12-3/TRBV12-4
clone_size: few
d_call: NA

cdr3_aa: CASSDRDRGLQETQYF
v_call: TRBV5-1
clone_size: NA
d_call: TRBD1

cdr3_aa: CATAGGDRYNEQFF
v_call: TRBV10-3
clone_size: NA
d_call: TRBD2

cdr3_aa: CSARGAGTSRVEAFF
v_call: TRBV20-1
clone_size: many
d_call: NA

cdr3_aa: CASSLRVLQETQYF
v_call: TRBV28
clone_size: few
d_call: NA

cdr3_aa: CASSYIRGSFSSYNEQFF
v_call: TRBV6-2/TRBV6-3
clone_size: NA
d_call: NA

cdr3_aa: CASSLVVQGASGYTF
v_call: TRBV7-2
clone_size: many
d_call: TRBD1

cdr3_aa: CASSYSSVIMNTEAFF
v_call: TRBV6-2/TRBV6-3
clone_size: few
d_call: NA

cdr3_aa: CASKLSWGPGTDTQYF
v_call: TRBV5-1
clone_size: NA
d_call: NA

cdr3_aa: CASSLQDRVWTEAFF
v_call: TRBV12-3/TRBV12-4
clone_size: few
d_call: TRBD1

cdr3_aa: CSARTGGRGETQYF
v_call: TRBV20-1
clone_size: NA
d_call: TRBD2

cdr3_aa: CSARDPGRNQPQHF
v_call: TRBV20-1
clone_size: few
d_call: NA

cdr3_aa: CASSLDRDQETQYF
v_call: TRBV6-2/TRBV6-3
clone_size: few
d_call: TRBD1

cdr3_aa: CASRGAYGNQPQHF
v_call: TRBV28
clone_size: NA
d_call: TRBD1

cdr3_aa: CASSLGWTPGELFF
v_call: TRBV7-6
clone_size: once
d_call: NA

cdr3_aa: CSARRIDTQYF
v_call: TRBV20-1
clone_size: NA
d_call: NA

cdr3_aa: CSGSWGMNTEAFF
v_call: TRBV29-1
clone_size: many
d_call: NA

cdr3_aa: CASSLAGAGTEAFF
v_call: TRBV12-3/TRBV12-4
clone_size: many
d_call: NA

cdr3_aa: CASKTSGTPIFYEQYF
v_call: TRBV12-3/TRBV12-4
clone_size: few
d_call: TRBD2

cdr3_aa: CASGRATDTQYF
v_call: TRBV18
clone_size: NA
d_call: TRBD2

cdr3_aa: CAWREQGASYNSPLHF
v_call: TRBV30
clone_size: few
d_call: TRBD1

cdr3_aa: CASSPRDGTYNEQFF
v_call: TRBV18
clone_size: many
d_call: NA

cdr3_aa: CASSLGTSGTKTQYF
v_call: TRBV27
clone_size: many
d_call: TRBD2

cdr3_aa: CSARTTSGGDDEQFF
v_call: TRBV20-1
clone_size: few
d_call: TRBD2

cdr3_aa: CASSSAGLVGSPLHF
v_call: TRBV12-3/TRBV12-4
clone_size: NA
d_call: NA

cdr3_aa: CASSFRGAVNNEQFF
v_call: TRBV7-2
clone_size: NA
d_call: NA

cdr3_aa: CASSYSWRGYGNTIYF
v_call: TRBV6-5
clone_size: NA
d_call: NA